This TCR beta chain was captured in a study of control samples from healthy donors and cancer patients. Libraries were prepared by immunoSEQ multiplex PCR; TCRdb keeps only in-frame clonotypes and omits some of them. The sample lists approximately 120,000 clones, around 86% seen once, with over 7.5% in the top ten. This CDR3 comprises 14 residues. Germline values: CDR1 LGHNT, CDR2 FRNRAP. Trimming removed 2 bases from V and 4 bases from J, with 8 bases in between. This chain links TRBV12-5 with TRBJ1-4; D unclear. Sequenced input: blood. The TCR sequence derives from a man aged 35 to 55 in good health. Here the CDR3 DNA reads TGTGCTAGTGGTTTGCCCGGCAGTAATGAAAAACTGTTTTTT. Translated: CASGLPGSNEKLFF.